The sequence of this T cell receptor beta chain was determined in a study of blood T cell repertoires in COVID-19. The table came from immunoSEQ multiplex PCR; TCRdb's copy has only in-frame clones and leaves some out. The sample lists a few hundred thousand clones, 89% occurring once. The CDR3 totals 16 residues. The V gene end was trimmed by 1 base and the J gene end by 4 bases; junction bases not matched to a gene: 9. Germline values: CDR1 SGHNT, CDR2 YYREEE (reference sequence). Sequences were obtained from peripheral blood. V gene TRBV5-4 combines with J gene TRBJ1-1, with TRBD1 matching over 8 bases. This TCR was sampled from a middle-aged man with acute or convalescent COVID-19. The CDR3, as DNA: TGTGCCAGCAGCTTGCCTACAGGGGGAGGTAGCACTGAAGCTTTCTTT. Translated, it gives CASSLPTGGGSTEAFF.